This TCR beta chain was sequenced during a study of cytomegalovirus exposure and HLA in healthy donors. Study-wide points: Upon later analysis, HLA-associated TCR beta chains proved more clonally expanded than other, equally common chains. Later analysis identified 17,000 or so TCR beta sequences associated with HLA alleles, using a false discovery rate threshold of 0.05. TCR beta chain V- and J-gene trimming was linked, in a later analysis, to a missense variant in DCLRE1C.

Concerning this clone itself: Its antigen is still unknown.

Healthy individuals who donated bone marrow served as the donors. The PCR employed 60 Vbeta primers together with 13 Jbeta primers. Data came from immunoSEQ multiplex PCR; TCRdb stores just in-frame clones and leaves some out. The sample carries some 160,000 clones, 70% to 90% recorded once. The germline gives CDR1 LNHDA, CDR2 SQIVND (reference sequence). J lost 6 bases, V lost 4 bases, and 5 bases had no gene match. The CDR3 spans 14 residues. The sample taken for sequencing was PBMCs. The TCR sequence derives from a man in his thirties or forties in good health and CMV-seropositive. The chain recombines TRBV19 with TRBJ1-3; 8 bases line up with TRBD1. CDR3 DNA sequence: TGTGCCAGTAGTAGGAGACAGGGGATAAACACCATATATTTT. This gives the protein CASSRRQGINTIYF.